The TCR beta chain under discussion was sequenced for a study of Ad26.COV2.S vaccination and SARS-CoV-2 variants. Study context: The study gave Ad26.COV2.S intramuscularly, once or twice 56 days apart. Study-level results: Total responses of T cells may have been underestimated by the analyses of TCR breadth and depth.

V gave up 1 base and J gave up 0 bases, with 7 bases separating them. Germline V gene data show CDR1 as SGHTA and CDR2 as FQGTGA. This CDR3 has 15 residues. Sequenced by immunoSEQ multiplex PCR; TCRdb stores in-frame clones only, minus some. The sample lists roughly 300,000 clones, approximately 90% occurring once. On this clone itself: Its target is not known.

Treatment noted: 19 received Ad26.COV2.S at low or high dose, single or two shots; about 5 received placebo; per-sample allocation not given. The investigators took samples on day 63 after the first vaccine or placebo injection. A Boston adult aged 18-55 years was the donor. The source material was peripheral blood, sampled in a trial of Ad26.COV2.S vaccine versus placebo. The V gene is TRBV7-3, the J gene TRBJ1-3; D remains ambiguous. The sequence was obtained from a person between 18 and 65 years old who received the Ad26.COV2.S COVID-19 vaccine or a placebo. The CDR3 spells CASSLSDGSGNTIYF. The CDR3 DNA is TGTGCCAGCAGCTTAAGTGATGGCTCTGGAAACACCATATATTTT.